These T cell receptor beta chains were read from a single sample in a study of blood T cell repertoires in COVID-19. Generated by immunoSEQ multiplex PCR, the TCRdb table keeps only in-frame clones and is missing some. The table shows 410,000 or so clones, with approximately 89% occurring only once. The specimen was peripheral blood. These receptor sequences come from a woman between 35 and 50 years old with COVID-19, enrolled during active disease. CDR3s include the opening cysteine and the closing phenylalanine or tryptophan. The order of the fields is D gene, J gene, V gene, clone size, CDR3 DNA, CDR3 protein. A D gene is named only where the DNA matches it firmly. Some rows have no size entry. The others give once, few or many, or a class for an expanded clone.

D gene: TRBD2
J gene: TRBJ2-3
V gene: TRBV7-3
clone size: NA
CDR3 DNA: TGTGCCAGCAGCTTAACGGGAGCGGGGGGACGATTTTTTACAGATACGCAGTATTTT
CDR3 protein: CASSLTGAGGRFFTDTQYF

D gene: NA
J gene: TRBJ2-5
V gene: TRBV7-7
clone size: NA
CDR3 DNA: TGTGCTAGCAGCTTAGGGCTTAAAGAGACCCAGTACTTC
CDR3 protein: CASSLGLKETQYF

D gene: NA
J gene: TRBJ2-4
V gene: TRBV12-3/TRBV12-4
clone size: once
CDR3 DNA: TGTGCCAGCAGGGAGGGAAGGAACATTCAGTACTTC
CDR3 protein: CASREGRNIQYF

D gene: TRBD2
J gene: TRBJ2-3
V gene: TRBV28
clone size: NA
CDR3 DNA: TGTGCCAGCAACCCTCCGGACTTGGGACTAGCGGGAGGTTATACGCAGTATTTT
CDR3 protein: CASNPPDLGLAGGYTQYF

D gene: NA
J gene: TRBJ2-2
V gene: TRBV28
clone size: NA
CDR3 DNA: TGTGCCAGCAGTTTGGGCCAACGGAACGCCGGGGAGCTGTTTTTT
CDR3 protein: CASSLGQRNAGELFF

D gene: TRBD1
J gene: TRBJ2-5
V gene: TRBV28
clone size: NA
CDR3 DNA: TGTGCCAGCATGTTAGGGGGCGGTATAGGGGAGACCCAGTACTTC
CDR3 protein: CASMLGGGIGETQYF

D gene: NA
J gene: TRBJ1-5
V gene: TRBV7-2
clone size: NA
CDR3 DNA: TGTGCCAGCAGCTCCCGACAGTCCCCCTATAGCAATCAGCCCCAGCATTTT
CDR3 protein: CASSSRQSPYSNQPQHF

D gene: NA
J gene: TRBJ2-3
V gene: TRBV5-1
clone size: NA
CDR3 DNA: TGCGCCAGCAGCTTGTTCCCAGCGACAGATACGCAGTATTTT
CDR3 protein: CASSLFPATDTQYF

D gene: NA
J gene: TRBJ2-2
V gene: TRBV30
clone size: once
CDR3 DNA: TGTGCCTGGAGTGTACAGGGATCCGGGGAGCTGTTTTTT
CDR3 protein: CAWSVQGSGELFF

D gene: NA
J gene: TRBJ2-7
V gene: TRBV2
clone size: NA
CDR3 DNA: TGTGCCAGCGGCCATCCCATGAGGGAGCAGTACTTC
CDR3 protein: CASGHPMREQYF

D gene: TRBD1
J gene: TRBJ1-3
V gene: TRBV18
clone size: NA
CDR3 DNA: TGTGCCAGCTCACCATCGATGGGACAGGGATCTGGAAACACCATATATTTT
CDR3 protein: CASSPSMGQGSGNTIYF

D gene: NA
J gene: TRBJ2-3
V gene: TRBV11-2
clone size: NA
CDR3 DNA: TGTGCCAGCAGCTTTTTCCTGGCGGGGTTTAGCACAGATACGCAGTATTTT
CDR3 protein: CASSFFLAGFSTDTQYF

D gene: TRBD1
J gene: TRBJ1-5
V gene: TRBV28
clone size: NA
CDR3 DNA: TGTGCCAGCAGTTCCTACAGGGGAGGTCAGCCCCAGCATTTT
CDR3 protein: CASSSYRGGQPQHF

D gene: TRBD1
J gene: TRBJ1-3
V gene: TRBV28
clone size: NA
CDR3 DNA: TGTGCCAGCAGTTTTCATGGACAGGTCTACTCTGGAAACACCATATATTTT
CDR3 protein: CASSFHGQVYSGNTIYF

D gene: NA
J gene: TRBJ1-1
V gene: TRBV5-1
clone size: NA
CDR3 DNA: TGCGCCAGCAGCTTCAACGCGCCCGTGGGCAGGCGGAACACTGAAGCTTTCTTT
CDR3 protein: CASSFNAPVGRRNTEAFF

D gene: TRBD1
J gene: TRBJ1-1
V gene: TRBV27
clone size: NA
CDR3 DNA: TGTGCCAGCTGGGACAGGGGGTATATGAACACTGAAGCTTTCTTT
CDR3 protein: CASWDRGYMNTEAFF

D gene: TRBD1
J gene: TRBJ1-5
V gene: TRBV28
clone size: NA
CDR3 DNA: TGTGCCAGCAGTTTATATGTTTCGGACAGGGGGGATCCCCAGCATTTT
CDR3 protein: CASSLYVSDRGDPQHF

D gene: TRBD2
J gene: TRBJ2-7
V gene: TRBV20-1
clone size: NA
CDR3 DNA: TGCAGTGCTAGTGGCCCCGGACTAGCGGGAGGGCCGGTAGTGAGCGAGCAGTACTTC
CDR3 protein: CSASGPGLAGGPVVSEQYF

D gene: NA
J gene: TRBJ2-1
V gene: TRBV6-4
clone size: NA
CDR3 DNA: TGTGCCAGCAGGGAGGATGGGGGGAGTTTATACAATGAGCAGTTCTTC
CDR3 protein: CASREDGGSLYNEQFF

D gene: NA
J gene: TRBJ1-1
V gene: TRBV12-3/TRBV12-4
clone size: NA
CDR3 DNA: TGTGCCAGCAGTTTCTGGGGGGACTCTAAAGCTTTCTTT
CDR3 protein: CASSFWGDSKAFF

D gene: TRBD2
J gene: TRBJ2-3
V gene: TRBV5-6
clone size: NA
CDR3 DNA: TGTGCCAGCAGCTTGGTGAAGGCTAGCGGGGGGGCCAGAGATACGCAGTATTTT
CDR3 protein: CASSLVKASGGARDTQYF

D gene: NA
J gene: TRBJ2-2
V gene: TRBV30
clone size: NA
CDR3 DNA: TGTGCCTGGAGTGTTACAGCCAGGGCCGGGGAGCTGTTTTTT
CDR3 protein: CAWSVTARAGELFF

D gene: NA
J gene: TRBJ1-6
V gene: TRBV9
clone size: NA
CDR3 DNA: TGTGCCAGCAGCGTAGGGGGGAGGGTGTCCTATAATTCACCCCTCCACTTT
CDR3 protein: CASSVGGRVSYNSPLHF

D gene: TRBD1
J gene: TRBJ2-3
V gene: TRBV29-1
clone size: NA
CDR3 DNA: TGCAGCGTGGGGACAGGGGGTACAGATACGCAGTATTTT
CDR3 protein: CSVGTGGTDTQYF

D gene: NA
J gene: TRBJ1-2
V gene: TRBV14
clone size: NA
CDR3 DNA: TGTGCCAGCAGCCAAGTCCCTGGAGGTGGCTACACCTTC
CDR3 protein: CASSQVPGGGYTF

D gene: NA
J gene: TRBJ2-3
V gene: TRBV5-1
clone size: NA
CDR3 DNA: TGCGCCAGCAGCCCGGCGGCAAGCACAGATACGCAGTATTTT
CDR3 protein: CASSPAASTDTQYF

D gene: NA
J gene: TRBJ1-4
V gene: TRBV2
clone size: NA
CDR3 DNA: TGTGCCAGCAGTCTAGGGGGTGCTAATGAAAAACTGTTTTTT
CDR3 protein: CASSLGGANEKLFF

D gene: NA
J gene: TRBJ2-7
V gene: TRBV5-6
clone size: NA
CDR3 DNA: TGTGCCAGCAGCTTCAGCCCTAGCCCCTACTCCTACGAGCAGTACTTC
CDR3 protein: CASSFSPSPYSYEQYF

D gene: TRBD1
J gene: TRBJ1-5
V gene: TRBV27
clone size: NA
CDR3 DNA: TGTGCCAGCAGACGTGGGACAGGGGGCGCGAGCAATCAGCCCCAGCATTTT
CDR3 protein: CASRRGTGGASNQPQHF

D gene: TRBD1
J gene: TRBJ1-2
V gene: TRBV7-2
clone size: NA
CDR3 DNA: TGTGCCAGCAGCTTAGAATCCGGGACAGGGGGCTATGGCTACACCTTC
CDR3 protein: CASSLESGTGGYGYTF

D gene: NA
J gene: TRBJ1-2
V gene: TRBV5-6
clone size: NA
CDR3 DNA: TGTGCCAGCAGCCTGCGGGGCACTAACTATGGCTACACCTTC
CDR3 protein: CASSLRGTNYGYTF